These 23 T cell receptor beta chains were sequenced from one sample in a study of blood T cell repertoires in COVID-19. Method: immunoSEQ multiplex PCR; TCRdb's copy keeps in-frame clones and lacks some. The sample shows approximately 440,000 clones, roughly 91% of them seen only once. The sample comprised PBMCs or T cells enriched from blood (not recorded which). All receptors come from a man aged 18 to 29 who had recovered from COVID-19.

This chain uses TRBV7-3 with TRBJ2-3; no definite D call. The germline V gene has CDR1 SGHTA and CDR2 FQGTGA. The CDR3 covers 13 residues. V was cut by 5 bases and J by 3 bases, with 9 bases left in between. The CDR3 DNA reads as TGTGCCAGCAGCCCCGACTTTACAGATACGCAGTATTTT. Translated: CASSPDFTDTQYF.

V and J are TRBV28 and TRBJ2-2, with no clear D. Germline values: CDR1 MDHEN, CDR2 SYDVKM. Trimming cost V 2 bases and J 2 bases, with 3 bases left between them. The CDR3 extends over 13 amino acids. The chain's CDR3 is CASSLLNTGELFF. DNA of the CDR3: TGTGCCAGCAGTTTACTCAACACCGGGGAGCTGTTTTTT.

The genes are TRBV2 and TRBJ1-2; 7 bases fit TRBD1. Germline assignment: CDR1 SNHLY and CDR2 FYNNEI. The CDR3 contains 13 residues. The trim removed 7 bases at V and 7 bases at J, leaving 9 bases unmatched. The DNA of the CDR3 is TGTGCCAGCAACCTAGACAGGGCCCCTGGCTACACCTTC. Protein sequence: CASNLDRAPGYTF. Together with reference TRBV2 and TRBJ1-2, the CDR3 gives the full variable domain: EPEVTQTPSHQVTQMGQEVILRCVPISNHLYFYWYRQILGQKVEFLVSFYNNEISEKSEIFDDQFSVERPDGSNFTLKIRSTKLEDSAMYFCASNLDRAPGYTFGSGTRLTVV.

The chain is built from TRBV28 and TRBJ2-1, with D possibly TRBD1 on 5 matching bases. V was clipped by 3 bases and J by 2 bases, with 11 bases between them. The CDR3 runs to 15 residues. Germline V gene data show CDR1 as MDHEN and CDR2 as SYDVKM. CDR3 sequence: CASSFGATPYNEQFF. CDR3 bases: TGTGCCAGCAGTTTTGGGGCAACCCCCTACAATGAGCAGTTCTTC.

V and J are TRBV30 and TRBJ2-1, with D perhaps matching TRBD2 (6 bases). The CDR3 has 13 residues. The V and J ends lost 3 bases and 6 bases respectively, with 12 bases between them. The germline V gene has CDR1 GTSNPN and CDR2 SVGIG (reference sequence). This CDR3 reads CAWRRTSTNEQFF. The CDR3 nucleotides read TGTGCCTGGAGACGAACTAGCACCAATGAGCAGTTCTTC.

This clone appeared once. The chain has TRBV2 and TRBJ1-2, with 7 nucleotides matching TRBD1. The ends lost 6 bases at V and 8 bases at J; junction bases unmatched: 15. CDR3 length: 15 amino acids. Looked up from germline, CDR1 is SNHLY and CDR2 is FYNNEI. In DNA, the CDR3 is TGTGCCAGCAGAGCGACAGGGTCCGACAACTGGGGCTACACCTTC. The encoded protein is CASRATGSDNWGYTF.

This clone was seen a few times. The rearrangement joins TRBV19 to TRBJ1-1; TRBD1 might be the D (5 bases). This CDR3 comprises 15 residues. CDR1 is LNHDA, CDR2 SQIVND, per germline (reference sequence). V dropped 6 bases and J dropped 3 bases, with 17 bases sitting between them. Written as DNA, the CDR3 is TGTGCCAGTAGAGGACCCGGACAAGGCGACACTGAAGCTTTCTTT. It translates to CASRGPGQGDTEAFF.

This chain links TRBV5-1 with TRBJ1-2, with 8 bases fitting TRBD1. CDR3 length: 14 residues. The germline V gene encodes CDR1 SGHRS and CDR2 YFSETQ. The V segment lost 4 bases and the J segment 4 bases; nucleotides outside the gene matches: 6. The CDR3 sequence is CASSPGQDLYGYTF. In DNA, the CDR3 is TGCGCCAGCAGCCCGGGACAGGATCTCTATGGCTACACCTTC.

This sequence joins TRBV5-1 and TRBJ2-7; TRBD1 aligns across 8 bases. V shed 4 bases, J shed 3 bases, and the junction held 9 bases outside the gene matches. The CDR3 has 15 residues. Per the germline V gene, CDR1 is SGHRS and CDR2 is YFSETQ. The CDR3 is CASSARRQGFYEQYF. The CDR3 nucleotides are TGCGCCAGCAGCGCCCGACGACAGGGGTTCTACGAGCAGTACTTC.

The chain employs TRBV18 and TRBJ1-5, with 10 bases fitting TRBD1. The germline V gene encodes CDR1 KGHSH and CDR2 LQKENI. Unmatched junction bases numbered 3, after V lost 3 bases and J lost 4 bases. CDR3 length: 15 amino acids. CDR3 DNA: TGTGCCAGCTCACCGGGACAGGGGTGGAATCAGCCCCAGCATTTT. Translated, it gives CASSPGQGWNQPQHF.

V is TRBV7-2 and J is TRBJ1-1; D is uncertain. Germline-derived CDR1 and CDR2 are SGHTA and FQGNSA. CDR3 length equals 14 residues. Trimming removed 5 bases at V and 4 bases at J, with 14 bases between. The CDR3 DNA reads TGTGCCAGCAGCCACAACAGCGGGTTCACTGAAGCTTTCTTT. This encodes CASSHNSGFTEAFF. Supplemented by reference TRBV7-2 and TRBJ1-1, the full variable domain reads GAGVSQSPSNKVTEKGKDVELRCDPISGHTALYWYRQSLGQGLEFLIYFQGNSAPDKSGLPSDRFSAERTGGSVSTLTIQRTQQEDSAVYLCASSHNSGFTEAFFGQGTRLTVV.

The V gene is TRBV18, the J gene TRBJ1-1; a possible D gene is TRBD1 (5 bases). The CDR3 has 13 residues. V shed 6 bases and J shed 4 bases, with 12 bases lying between them. Germline CDR1 reads KGHSH; CDR2 reads LQKENI. The DNA of the CDR3 is TGTGCCAGCTCTGATGGACACCCCACTGAAGCTTTCTTT. As protein: CASSDGHPTEAFF.

The V and J genes are TRBV5-1 and TRBJ2-3, with a weak D call TRBD2 (5 bases). Germline V gives CDR1 SGHRS, CDR2 YFSETQ. There are 14 residues in the CDR3. Trimming removed 1 base from V and 3 bases from J, with 9 bases in between. The CDR3 loop is CASSLPGKTDTQYF. The CDR3 nucleotides are TGCGCCAGCAGCTTGCCGGGGAAGACAGATACGCAGTATTTT.

This rearrangement joins TRBV12-3 or TRBV12-4 to TRBJ1-6; maybe TRBD1 (5 bases). V was trimmed by 7 bases and J by 11 bases, leaving 12 bases between them. The length of the CDR3 is 12 residues. CDR3 region: CASTSSRAPLHF. The CDR3 bases are TGTGCCAGCACCTCTTCCAGGGCACCCCTCCACTTT.

The CDR3 loop reads CATSDPLKGLAGDNEQFF. The CDR3 coding sequence is TGTGCCACCAGTGACCCGCTCAAGGGGCTAGCGGGGGATAATGAGCAGTTCTTC. The chain combines TRBV24-1 with TRBJ2-1; TRBD2 aligns across 10 bases. The V and J ends lost 4 bases and 7 bases, in that order; junction bases with no gene match: 15. In germline, CDR1 is KGHDR, CDR2 SFDVKD. This CDR3 spans 18 amino acids.

V is TRBV3-1 (or the pseudogene TRBV3-2) and J is TRBJ1-3, with D uncertain. The V end was cut by 1 base, the J end by 4 bases, with 11 bases between. This CDR3 region has 15 residues. Per the germline V gene, CDR1 is LGHDT and CDR2 is YNNKEL (reference sequence). The CDR3 DNA is TGTGCCAGCAGCCAAGGAGGCCCTGCAGGAAACACCATATATTTT. This encodes CASSQGGPAGNTIYF.

DNA for the CDR3: TGCGCCAGCAGCTTGGGGGCGGGAGAGGGTAATGAGCAGTTCTTC. As protein: CASSLGAGEGNEQFF. The V gene is TRBV5-1, the J gene TRBJ2-1; 7 bases align to TRBD2. V shed 0 bases, J shed 7 bases, and the junction held 7 bases outside the gene matches. CDR3 length: 15 amino acids. CDR1 is SGHRS, CDR2 YFSETQ, per germline.

The chain links TRBV5-1 to TRBJ2-2, with 10 bases lining up with TRBD2. Trimming took 0 bases from V and 3 from J; bases not matched to a gene: 2. The CDR3 runs 16 residues. Germline V gives CDR1 SGHRS, CDR2 YFSETQ. The CDR3 DNA is TGCGCCAGCAGCTTGGGGACTAGCGGCTACACCGGGGAGCTGTTTTTT. It specifies CASSLGTSGYTGELFF.

This chain uses TRBV14 with TRBJ1-2, with 7 bases lining up with TRBD1. J gave up 0 bases and V 6 bases, and 10 bases lay outside the gene matches. This CDR3 contains 16 residues. Germline CDR1 is SGHDN and CDR2 is FVKESK. The CDR3 loop is CASSPGGRLANYGYTF. Written as DNA, the CDR3 is TGTGCCAGCAGTCCAGGGGGAAGGCTAGCTAACTATGGCTACACCTTC.

The rearrangement uses TRBV7-2 and TRBJ1-2; D possibly corresponds to TRBD1 (5 bases). The ends were cut back, 4 bases at V and 3 bases at J, with 12 bases in the middle. The CDR3 runs to 14 residues. CDR1 and CDR2 from the germline V gene are SGHTA and FQGNSA. The CDR3 loop reads CASSSAAGDYGYTF. In nucleotides, the CDR3 is TGTGCCAGCAGCTCCGCCGCGGGGGACTATGGCTACACCTTC.

The rearrangement uses TRBV10-3 and TRBJ1-1; 8 bases line up with TRBD1. Germline CDR1 ENHRY, CDR2 SYGVKD. V lost 7 bases to trimming and J lost 4 bases; unmatched junction nucleotides: 8. This CDR3 is 14 amino acids long. The CDR3 reads CAITVTGEGTEAFF. As DNA, the CDR3 is TGTGCCATCACGGTGACAGGGGAGGGCACTGAAGCTTTCTTT.

The genes are TRBV4-1 and TRBJ1-5; D is unclear. Germline CDR1 and CDR2: MGHRA and YSYEKL. The CDR3 consists of 15 residues. Trimming left V 0 bases short and J 4 bases short, with 10 bases between. The CDR3: CASSQDFSRNQPQHF. The CDR3 bases are TGCGCCAGCAGCCAAGATTTCTCACGGAATCAGCCCCAGCATTTT.

The rearrangement uses TRBV5-1 and TRBJ1-3; a weak D match, TRBD1 (6 bases). In germline, CDR1 is SGHRS, CDR2 YFSETQ. Trimming took off 0 bases at V and 5 bases at J, with 9 bases between the two ends. CDR3 length: 14 amino acids. The CDR3 protein is CASSLDRARNTIYF. The CDR3 DNA follows: TGCGCCAGCAGCTTGGACAGGGCGAGAAACACCATATATTTT.